These 31 T cell receptor beta chains were sequenced from one sample in a study of blood T cell repertoires in COVID-19. Sequencing used immunoSEQ multiplex PCR; TCRdb keeps in-frame clones, though not all of them. The sample has about 43,000 clones, approximately 80% seen once; the top ten hold 2.6%. The sample taken for sequencing was peripheral blood. Receptor source: a woman aged 55-69 years with acute or convalescent COVID-19.

The CDR3 DNA is TGTGCCAGCAGTGACCAGGGGCCTGGGGCCAACGTCCTGACTTTC. Protein product: CASSDQGPGANVLTF. The V call is TRBV28, the J call TRBJ2-6, with D perhaps TRBD1 (6 bases). Germline values: CDR1 MDHEN, CDR2 SYDVKM. V dropped 5 bases and J dropped 2 bases, with 10 bases sitting between them. The CDR3 totals 15 residues.

The rearrangement joins TRBV27 to TRBJ2-7, with D perhaps TRBD1 (6 bases). The CDR3 consists of 14 residues. The V end was cut by 2 bases, the J end by 4 bases, with 12 bases between. The germline gives CDR1 MNHEY, CDR2 SMNVEV (reference sequence). CDR3: CASSLRGQHYEQYF. The CDR3 region has the DNA TGTGCCAGCAGTTTAAGGGGACAACATTACGAGCAGTACTTC.

The chain carries TRBV24-1 and TRBJ1-2; D is perhaps TRBD1 (5 bases). Per the germline V gene, CDR1 is KGHDR and CDR2 is SFDVKD. The CDR3 extends over 14 amino acids. Trimming left V 6 bases short and J 4 bases short, with 14 bases between. CDR3 nucleotides: TGTGCCACCAGTCCAGGGCTCCCGCCCTATGGCTACACCTTC. Translating gives CATSPGLPPYGYTF.

This clone was seen more than once but under ten times. The chain combines TRBV7-8 with TRBJ2-5; D may be TRBD1 (8 bases). Trimming removed 5 bases at V and 4 bases at J, with 17 bases between. The CDR3 contains 15 residues. Germline CDR1 and CDR2: SGHVS and FQNEAQ. CDR3 sequence (DNA): TGTGCCAGCAGCCGAGATTACAGGGGGGGAGAGACCCAGTACTTC. As protein: CASSRDYRGGETQYF.

The V call is TRBV2, the J call TRBJ1-1; TRBD1 matches at 9 bases. The germline gives CDR1 SNHLY, CDR2 FYNNEI. This CDR3 has 15 residues. V lost 5 bases to trimming and J lost 7 bases; unmatched junction nucleotides: 11. DNA of the CDR3: TGTGCCAGCAGTCGTCCGGGACAGGGAAAAGATGAAGCTTTCTTT. Translating gives CASSRPGQGKDEAFF.

This sequence joins TRBV24-1 and TRBJ1-2, with D maybe TRBD1 (5 bases). There are 14 residues in the CDR3. Germline V CDR1 and CDR2: KGHDR, SFDVKD. V lost 0 bases and J 3 bases, leaving 7 bases between the germline ends. The DNA of the CDR3 is TGTGCCACCAGTGATTTGTCCAGGGACTATGGCTACACCTTC. Translated: CATSDLSRDYGYTF.

The rearrangement links TRBV10-3 to TRBJ2-7; TRBD2 agrees at 7 bases. This CDR3 comprises 13 residues. The germline CDR1 and CDR2 sequences are ENHRY and SYGVKD. Germline trimming cut 6 bases from V and 2 bases from J; bases unmatched to any gene: 4. CDR3 DNA: TGTGCCATCAGACTAGCGATCACCTACGAGCAGTACTTC. Residues: CAIRLAITYEQYF.

In this sample, this clone turned up once. The chain is built from TRBV28 and TRBJ2-2, with 8 bases identical to TRBD2. The germline V gene has CDR1 MDHEN and CDR2 SYDVKM. The V and J ends lost 4 bases and 1 base, in that order; junction bases with no gene match: 17. The CDR3 is made up of 20 amino acids. The DNA for the CDR3 is TGTGCCAGCAGTTCCCCCCGGGGGGGGGCCGATGGCAGGAACACCGGGGAGCTGTTTTTT. It codes for CASSSPRGGADGRNTGELFF.

The chain employs TRBV9 and TRBJ2-3; 11 bases are shared with TRBD2. Trimming removed 4 bases from V and 6 bases from J; junction bases left unmatched: 10. In germline, CDR1 is SGDLS, CDR2 YYNGEE. This CDR3 comprises 16 residues. Here the CDR3 DNA reads TGTGCCAGCAGCTCCAGGACTAGCGGGTATCGGGATACGCAGTATTTT. Translated: CASSSRTSGYRDTQYF.

V gene TRBV5-1 combines with J gene TRBJ2-7, with D possibly TRBD1 on 6 matching bases. The germline V and J ends were trimmed by 4 bases and 3 bases, with 14 bases remaining between them. The CDR3 contains 14 residues. The germline V gene has CDR1 SGHRS and CDR2 YFSETQ. The CDR3 spells CASSPWTEDYEQYF. The CDR3, as DNA: TGCGCCAGCAGCCCATGGACAGAGGACTACGAGCAGTACTTC.

V gene TRBV30 combines with J gene TRBJ1-2, with D hard to call. Trimming removed 2 bases at V and 6 bases at J, with 16 bases between. Germline CDR1 reads GTSNPN; CDR2 reads SVGIG (reference sequence). CDR3 size: 14 residues. CDR3 in amino acids: CAWSWTAGSNGYTF. In nucleotides, the CDR3 is TGTGCCTGGAGTTGGACCGCCGGGAGTAATGGCTACACCTTC.

The chain joins TRBV30 to TRBJ1-5; D is unclear. The V end lost 1 base, the J end lost 7 bases, and 11 bases lay between the germline ends. Germline loops: CDR1 GTSNPN, CDR2 SVGIG (reference sequence). CDR3 length equals 13 residues. CDR3 sequence: CAWSEGAGQPQHF. CDR3 nucleotide sequence: TGTGCCTGGAGTGAGGGCGCGGGGCAGCCCCAGCATTTT.

The V call is TRBV29-1, the J call TRBJ2-2; tentative D call: TRBD1 (6 bases). This CDR3 region has 13 residues. Looked up from germline, CDR1 is SQVTM and CDR2 is ANQGSEA. V lost 7 bases to trimming and J lost 1 base, with 10 bases between them. The DNA for the CDR3 is TGCAGCGCCAAGACAGGGAACACCGGGGAGCTGTTTTTT. It codes for CSAKTGNTGELFF.

The table lists this clone with a count of one. The CDR3 sequence is CASSLNRDEQFF. CDR3 coding DNA: TGTGCCAGCAGCCTTAACAGGGATGAGCAGTTCTTC. V is TRBV11-2 and J is TRBJ2-1; TRBD1 might be the D (6 bases). V lost 5 bases and J lost 8, with 10 bases in between. Germline CDR1 reads SGHAT; CDR2 reads FQNNGV. The CDR3 covers 12 residues.

V usage is TRBV6-5 and J usage is TRBJ1-2; 10 bases fit TRBD1. The CDR3 contains 13 residues. In germline, CDR1 is MNHEY, CDR2 SVGAGI. V was pared by 8 bases and J by 2 bases, with 2 bases of the junction left unmatched. CDR3 region: CASDRGRNYGYTF. In DNA, the CDR3 is TGTGCCAGCGACAGGGGGCGAAACTATGGCTACACCTTC.

The rearrangement joins TRBV6-1 to TRBJ2-7; D remains unclear. CDR3 length: 14 amino acids. Germline V CDR1 and CDR2: MNHNS, SASEGT. Deletions cut 1 base from V and 6 bases from J, with 13 bases between. This chain's CDR3 is CASSEDFVPFEQYF. The CDR3, as DNA: TGTGCCAGCAGTGAAGACTTCGTCCCTTTCGAGCAGTACTTC.

J is TRBJ2-1 and V is TRBV9; TRBD2 agrees at 8 bases. Germline V lookup: CDR1 SGDLS, CDR2 YYNGEE. V was clipped by 4 bases and J by 6 bases; unmatched bases: 12. The CDR3 length is 16 residues. The CDR3 nucleotides read TGTGCCAGCAGCATCAGAGGTACTAGCGGTATCAATGAGCAGTTCTTC. Translation: CASSIRGTSGINEQFF.

V gene TRBV27 combines with J gene TRBJ2-7; 7 nucleotides agree with TRBD2. There are 16 residues in the CDR3. Germline V gene data show CDR1 as MNHEY and CDR2 as SMNVEV (reference sequence). The V gene end was trimmed by 4 bases and the J gene end by 3 bases; junction bases not matched to a gene: 12. The CDR3 region is CASSSILSSGGYEQYF. The CDR3 DNA is TGTGCCAGCAGTTCGATCCTATCATCGGGGGGCTACGAGCAGTACTTC.

The genes are TRBV15 and TRBJ1-2, with 10 positions matching TRBD1. V trimming: 0 bases; J trimming: 5 bases; junction bases outside the gene matches: 9. The CDR3 sequence is 17 residues long. CDR1 and CDR2 from the germline V gene are LNHNV and YYDKDF (reference sequence). CDR3 protein: CATSRDWSGTGEYGYTF. CDR3 sequence (DNA): TGTGCCACCAGCAGAGATTGGTCGGGGACAGGGGAATATGGCTACACCTTC. Using reference TRBV15 and TRBJ1-2 for the parts outside the CDR3, the full variable domain is DAMVIQNPRYQVTQFGKPVTLSCSQTLNHNVMYWYQQKSSQAPKLLFHYYDKDFNNEADTPDNFQSRRPNTSFCFLDIRSPGLGDTAMYLCATSRDWSGTGEYGYTFGSGTRLTVV.

The chain has TRBV5-4 and TRBJ2-2; tentative D call: TRBD1 (5 bases). The germline V gene encodes CDR1 SGHNT and CDR2 YYREEE (reference sequence). V was pared by 4 bases and J by 5 bases, with 9 bases between. CDR3 size: 13 residues. The DNA of the CDR3 is TGTGCCAGCAGCGCATACAGGACCGGGGAGCTGTTTTTT. Its protein product is CASSAYRTGELFF.

This chain uses TRBV7-3 with TRBJ2-3; a weak D match, TRBD1 (5 bases). Germline loops: CDR1 SGHTA, CDR2 FQGTGA. Trimming left V 5 bases short and J 0 bases short, with 15 bases between. The CDR3 spans 16 residues. CDR3 protein: CASSPLETVSTDTQYF. The CDR3 DNA reads as TGTGCCAGCAGCCCCTTGGAGACAGTCAGCACAGATACGCAGTATTTT. The full variable domain, in which reference TRBV7-3 and TRBJ2-3 provide the parts outside the CDR3, is GAGVSQTPSNKVTEKGKYVELRCDPISGHTALYWYRQSLGQGPEFLIYFQGTGAADDSGLPNDRFFAVRPEGSVSTLKIQRTERGDSAVYLCASSPLETVSTDTQYFGPGTRLTVL.

Here the CDR3 reads CASSLGTPNNQPQHF. CDR3 coding DNA: TGCGCCAGCAGCTTGGGTACACCCAACAATCAGCCCCAGCATTTT. The rearrangement joins TRBV5-1 to TRBJ1-5, with unresolved D. This CDR3 has 15 residues. Trimming stripped 0 bases from V and 3 bases from J, with 10 bases between. The germline V gene encodes CDR1 SGHRS and CDR2 YFSETQ.

This clone was observed once. The chain joins TRBV29-1 to TRBJ2-7; 9 bases map to TRBD1. This CDR3 has 14 amino acids. V lost 6 bases, J lost 1 base, and 7 bases stayed unmatched. CDR1 SQVTM and CDR2 ANQGSEA come from the germline V gene. The CDR3 region is CSVATGTGSYEQYF. In DNA form, the CDR3 reads TGCAGCGTGGCAACCGGGACAGGGTCCTACGAGCAGTACTTC.

The gene calls are TRBV7-9 and TRBJ2-7; 7 nucleotides agree with TRBD1. From germline, CDR1 is SEHNR and CDR2 FQNEAQ (reference sequence). CDR3 size: 15 residues. The trim removed 1 base at V and 2 bases at J, leaving 5 bases unmatched. CDR3 protein: CASSLGVTGPYEQYF. Written as DNA, the CDR3 is TGTGCCAGCAGCTTAGGGGTGACAGGGCCCTACGAGCAGTACTTC.

The chain is built from TRBV5-1 and TRBJ2-3; 11 nucleotides agree with TRBD2. The CDR3 length is 19 residues. V was clipped by 4 bases and J by 0 bases; unmatched bases: 13. Germline lookup yields CDR1 SGHRS and CDR2 YFSETQ. The chain's CDR3 is CASSHSPLAGAGSTDTQYF. CDR3 sequence (DNA): TGCGCCAGCAGCCATTCACCACTAGCGGGAGCCGGGAGCACAGATACGCAGTATTTT.

This clone was recorded only once. V is TRBV19 and J is TRBJ1-4; 7 nucleotides match TRBD1. Germline loops: CDR1 LNHDA, CDR2 SQIVND (reference sequence). The V gene end was trimmed by 4 bases and the J gene end by 2 bases; junction bases not matched to a gene: 7. CDR3 length: 16 amino acids. In DNA form, the CDR3 reads TGTGCCAGTAGTACCTCGCGCAGGGGGACTAATGAAAAACTGTTTTTT. Protein: CASSTSRRGTNEKLFF.

The rearrangement uses TRBV9 and TRBJ2-2; 8 nucleotides agree with TRBD2. The ends lost 0 bases at V and 6 bases at J; junction bases unmatched: 1. The length of the CDR3 is 14 residues. The germline V gene has CDR1 SGDLS and CDR2 YYNGEE. CDR3 in DNA: TGTGCCAGCAGCGTAGACGGGGGGGCCGGGGAGCTGTTTTTT. This codes for CASSVDGGAGELFF.

The chain combines TRBV7-2 with TRBJ1-2; D is undetermined. V was trimmed by 1 base and J by 2 bases, leaving 11 bases between them. This CDR3 comprises 15 residues. In germline, CDR1 is SGHTA, CDR2 FQGNSA. The CDR3: CASSLVGQLNYGYTF. The CDR3 DNA sequence: TGTGCCAGCAGCTTAGTGGGCCAGTTAAACTATGGCTACACCTTC.

The rearrangement links TRBV3-1 (or the pseudogene TRBV3-2) to TRBJ2-7; no clear D gene. From germline, CDR1 is LGHDT and CDR2 YNNKEL (reference sequence). CDR3 length: 12 amino acids. Trimming left V 4 bases short and J 2 bases short, with 6 bases between. The CDR3, as DNA: TGTGCCAGCAGCCCGTCGGCCTACGAGCAGTACTTC. Translating it yields CASSPSAYEQYF.

The chain recombines TRBV7-8 with TRBJ1-1; 8 nucleotides align to TRBD1. With 1 base clipped from V and 8 bases from J, the junction kept 6 bases outside the gene matches. The CDR3 spans 14 residues. Germline V CDR1 and CDR2: SGHVS, FQNEAQ. The CDR3 here is CASSLVTGAKEAFF. Written as DNA, the CDR3 is TGTGCCAGCAGCTTAGTGACAGGGGCGAAAGAAGCTTTCTTT. The full variable domain, completed using reference TRBV7-8 and TRBJ1-1, is GAGVSQSPRYKVAKRGQDVALRCDPISGHVSLFWYQQALGQGPEFLTYFQNEAQLDKSGLPSDRFFAERPEGSVSTLKIQRTQQEDSAVYLCASSLVTGAKEAFFGQGTRLTVV.

About this clone: The same CDR3 also results from other DNA sequences found in this sample. The chain is built from TRBV5-1 and TRBJ2-3, with D possibly TRBD2 on 6 matching bases. The length of the CDR3 is 14 residues. Trimming shortened V by 2 bases and J by 2 bases, and 9 bases separated the two germline ends. Germline V lookup: CDR1 SGHRS, CDR2 YFSETQ. In DNA form, the CDR3 reads TGCGCCAGCAGCTTAGCGGGCTCCACAGATACGCAGTATTTT. Its translation is CASSLAGSTDTQYF.